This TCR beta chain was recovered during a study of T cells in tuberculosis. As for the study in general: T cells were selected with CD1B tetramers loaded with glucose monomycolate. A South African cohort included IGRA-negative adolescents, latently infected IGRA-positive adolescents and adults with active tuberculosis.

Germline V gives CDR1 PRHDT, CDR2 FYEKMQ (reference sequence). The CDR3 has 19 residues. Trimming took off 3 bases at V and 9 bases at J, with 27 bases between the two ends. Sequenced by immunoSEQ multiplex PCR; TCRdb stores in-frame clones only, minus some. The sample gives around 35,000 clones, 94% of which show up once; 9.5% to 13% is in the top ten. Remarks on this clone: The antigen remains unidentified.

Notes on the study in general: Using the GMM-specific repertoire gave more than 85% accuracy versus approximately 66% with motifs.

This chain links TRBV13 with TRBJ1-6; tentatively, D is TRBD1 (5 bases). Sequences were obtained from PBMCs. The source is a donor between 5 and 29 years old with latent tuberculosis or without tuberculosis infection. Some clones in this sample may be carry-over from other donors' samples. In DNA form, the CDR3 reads TGTGCCAGCAGCTTCCCCCAGGCGGGACCCGGCGTGGGCGCTTCACCCCTCCACTTT. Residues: CASSFPQAGPGVGASPLHF.